This T cell receptor (beta chain) was documented in a study of blood T cell repertoires in COVID-19. Study-wide context: Sites in the United States, Italy and Spain provided acute and convalescent COVID-19 samples. PBMCs, B-cell-depleted T cells, or T cells provided the cDNA or gDNA that made up the material.

The V end was cut by 2 bases, the J end by 1 base, with 9 bases between. The CDR3 loop spans 14 amino acids. CDR1 is SGHTA and CDR2 is FQGNSA in the germline V gene. In the original workflow: Reference gene primer amplification in the assay estimated nucleated cell counts. Here immunoSEQ multiplex PCR was the method, and the copy in TCRdb shows in-frame clones only, minus some. That table gives V, J and clone size, and the DNA gave D and trimming. Of about 250,000 clones listed, about 83% are singletons. The V gene is TRBV7-2, the J gene TRBJ2-7, with D uncertain. Sequencing input: peripheral blood. The TCR comes from an elderly woman with COVID-19, enrolled during active disease. In DNA form, the CDR3 reads TGTGCCAGCAGCTTAATGGCAGTATCCTACGAGCAGTACTTC. Translated, it gives CASSLMAVSYEQYF.